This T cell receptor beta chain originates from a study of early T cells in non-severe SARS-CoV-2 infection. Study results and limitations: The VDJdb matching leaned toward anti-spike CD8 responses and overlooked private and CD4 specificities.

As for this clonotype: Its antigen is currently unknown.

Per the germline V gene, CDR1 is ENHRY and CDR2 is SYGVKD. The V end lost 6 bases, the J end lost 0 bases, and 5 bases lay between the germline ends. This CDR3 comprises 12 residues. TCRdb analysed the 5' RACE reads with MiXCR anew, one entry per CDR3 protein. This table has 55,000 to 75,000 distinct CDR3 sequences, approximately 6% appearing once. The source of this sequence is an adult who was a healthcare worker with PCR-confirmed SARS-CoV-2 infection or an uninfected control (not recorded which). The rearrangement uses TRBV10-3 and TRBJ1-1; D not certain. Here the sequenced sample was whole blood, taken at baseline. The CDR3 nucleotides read TGTGCCATCAGCACCCTGAACACTGAAGCTTTCTTT. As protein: CAISTLNTEAFF.